This T cell receptor (beta chain) was documented in a study of a mutant IDH1 vaccine in newly diagnosed glioma. Study information: Vaccines were begun 4-6 weeks after radiotherapy alone, or with temozolomide cycles. Before enrollment, patients got radiotherapy alone, temozolomide alone, or mostly the combination.

V lost 2 bases to trimming and J lost 7 bases, with 11 bases between them. The V gene's germline CDR1 is WNHNN and CDR2 SYGVQD (reference sequence). This CDR3 contains 13 residues. The table came from immunoSEQ multiplex PCR; TCRdb's copy has only in-frame clones and leaves some out. The sample consists of about 35,000 clones, roughly 80% of them appearing once. Regarding the study as a whole: The occurrence of vaccine-induced immune responses was seen in approximately 92% of patients.

As to time point: week 11, during vaccination. What each vaccine dose contained was 300 ug of mutant IDH1 20-mer peptide, accompanied by topical imiquimod. With respect to this clone: Its antigen is still unknown.

The genes are TRBV10-1 and TRBJ2-5; the D is unclear. This material consisted of peripheral blood mononuclear cells (PBMCs), taken from a glioma patient whose treatment included an IDH1 peptide vaccine. This receptor was taken from a woman aged 30 to 39 with glioma. Some clones in this sample may be carry-over from other donors' samples. CDR3 sequence (DNA): TGCGCCAGCAGTGAGGGGAATCCGGGGACCCAGTACTTC. This codes for CASSEGNPGTQYF.